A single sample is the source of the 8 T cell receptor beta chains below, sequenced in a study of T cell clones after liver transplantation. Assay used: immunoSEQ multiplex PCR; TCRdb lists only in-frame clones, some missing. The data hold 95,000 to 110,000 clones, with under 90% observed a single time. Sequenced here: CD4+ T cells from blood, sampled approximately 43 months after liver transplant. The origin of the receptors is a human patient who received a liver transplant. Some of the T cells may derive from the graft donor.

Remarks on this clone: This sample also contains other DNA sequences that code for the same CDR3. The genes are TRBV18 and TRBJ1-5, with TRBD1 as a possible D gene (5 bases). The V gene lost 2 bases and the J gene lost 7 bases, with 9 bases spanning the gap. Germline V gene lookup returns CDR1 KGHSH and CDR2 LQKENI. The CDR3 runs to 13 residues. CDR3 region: CASSPGRDQPQHF. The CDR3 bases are TGTGCCAGCTCACCAGGCAGGGACCAGCCCCAGCATTTT.

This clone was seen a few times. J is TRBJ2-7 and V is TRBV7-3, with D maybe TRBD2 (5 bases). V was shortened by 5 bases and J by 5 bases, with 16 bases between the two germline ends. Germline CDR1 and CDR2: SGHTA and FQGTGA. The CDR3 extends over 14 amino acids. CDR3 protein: CASSPYTRPHEQYF. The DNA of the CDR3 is TGTGCCAGCAGCCCCTATACTAGACCCCACGAGCAGTACTTC. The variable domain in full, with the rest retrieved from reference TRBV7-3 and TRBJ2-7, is GAGVSQTPSNKVTEKGKYVELRCDPISGHTALYWYRQSLGQGPEFLIYFQGTGAADDSGLPNDRFFAVRPEGSVSTLKIQRTERGDSAVYLCASSPYTRPHEQYFGPGTRLTVT.

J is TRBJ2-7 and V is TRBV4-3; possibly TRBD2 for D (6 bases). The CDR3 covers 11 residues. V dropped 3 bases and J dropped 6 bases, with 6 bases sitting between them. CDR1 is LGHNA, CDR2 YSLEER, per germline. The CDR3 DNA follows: TGCGCCAGCAGCCACGGGAGCGAGCAGTACTTC. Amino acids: CASSHGSEQYF.

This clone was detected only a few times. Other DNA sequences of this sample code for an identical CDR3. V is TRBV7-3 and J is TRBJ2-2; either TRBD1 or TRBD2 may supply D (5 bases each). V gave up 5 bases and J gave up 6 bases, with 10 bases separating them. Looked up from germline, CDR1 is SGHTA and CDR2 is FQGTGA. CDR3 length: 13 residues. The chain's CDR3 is CASSLQEAGELFF. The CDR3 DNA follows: TGTGCCAGCAGCCTACAGGAGGCCGGGGAGCTGTTTTTT.

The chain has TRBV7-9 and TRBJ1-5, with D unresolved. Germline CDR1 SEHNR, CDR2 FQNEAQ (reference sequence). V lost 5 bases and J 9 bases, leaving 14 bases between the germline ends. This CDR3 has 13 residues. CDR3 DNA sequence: TGTGCCAGCAGCCCCTGGTTGGATCGGCCCCAGCATTTT. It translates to CASSPWLDRPQHF. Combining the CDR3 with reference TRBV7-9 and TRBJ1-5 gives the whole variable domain DTGVSQNPRHKITKRGQNVTFRCDPISEHNRLYWYRQTLGQGPEFLTYFQNEAQLEKSRLLSDRFSAERPKGSFSTLEIQRTEQGDSAMYLCASSPWLDRPQHFGDGTRLSIL.

CDR3 loop: CASSLGTKETQYF. In nucleotides, the CDR3 is TGTGCCAGCAGCTTGGGGACCAAAGAGACCCAGTACTTC. The genes are TRBV11-2 and TRBJ2-5; D is tentatively TRBD1 or TRBD2 (5 bases each). Germline CDR1 reads SGHAT; CDR2 reads FQNNGV. The CDR3 runs to 13 residues. V dropped 3 bases and J dropped 3 bases, with 8 bases sitting between them.

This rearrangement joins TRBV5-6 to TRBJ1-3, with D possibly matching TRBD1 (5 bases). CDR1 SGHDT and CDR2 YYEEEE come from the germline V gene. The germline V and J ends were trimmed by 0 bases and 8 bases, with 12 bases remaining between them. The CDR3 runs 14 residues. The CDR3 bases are TGTGCCAGCAGCTTGGACCCTCTAGGGGACACCATATATTTT. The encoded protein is CASSLDPLGDTIYF.

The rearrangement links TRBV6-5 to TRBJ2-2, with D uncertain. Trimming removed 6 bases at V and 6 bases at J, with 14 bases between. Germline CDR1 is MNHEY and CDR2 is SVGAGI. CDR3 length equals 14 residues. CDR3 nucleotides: TGTGCCAGCAGAGGGATTTCAGACCCCGGGGAGCTGTTTTTT. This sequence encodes CASRGISDPGELFF.